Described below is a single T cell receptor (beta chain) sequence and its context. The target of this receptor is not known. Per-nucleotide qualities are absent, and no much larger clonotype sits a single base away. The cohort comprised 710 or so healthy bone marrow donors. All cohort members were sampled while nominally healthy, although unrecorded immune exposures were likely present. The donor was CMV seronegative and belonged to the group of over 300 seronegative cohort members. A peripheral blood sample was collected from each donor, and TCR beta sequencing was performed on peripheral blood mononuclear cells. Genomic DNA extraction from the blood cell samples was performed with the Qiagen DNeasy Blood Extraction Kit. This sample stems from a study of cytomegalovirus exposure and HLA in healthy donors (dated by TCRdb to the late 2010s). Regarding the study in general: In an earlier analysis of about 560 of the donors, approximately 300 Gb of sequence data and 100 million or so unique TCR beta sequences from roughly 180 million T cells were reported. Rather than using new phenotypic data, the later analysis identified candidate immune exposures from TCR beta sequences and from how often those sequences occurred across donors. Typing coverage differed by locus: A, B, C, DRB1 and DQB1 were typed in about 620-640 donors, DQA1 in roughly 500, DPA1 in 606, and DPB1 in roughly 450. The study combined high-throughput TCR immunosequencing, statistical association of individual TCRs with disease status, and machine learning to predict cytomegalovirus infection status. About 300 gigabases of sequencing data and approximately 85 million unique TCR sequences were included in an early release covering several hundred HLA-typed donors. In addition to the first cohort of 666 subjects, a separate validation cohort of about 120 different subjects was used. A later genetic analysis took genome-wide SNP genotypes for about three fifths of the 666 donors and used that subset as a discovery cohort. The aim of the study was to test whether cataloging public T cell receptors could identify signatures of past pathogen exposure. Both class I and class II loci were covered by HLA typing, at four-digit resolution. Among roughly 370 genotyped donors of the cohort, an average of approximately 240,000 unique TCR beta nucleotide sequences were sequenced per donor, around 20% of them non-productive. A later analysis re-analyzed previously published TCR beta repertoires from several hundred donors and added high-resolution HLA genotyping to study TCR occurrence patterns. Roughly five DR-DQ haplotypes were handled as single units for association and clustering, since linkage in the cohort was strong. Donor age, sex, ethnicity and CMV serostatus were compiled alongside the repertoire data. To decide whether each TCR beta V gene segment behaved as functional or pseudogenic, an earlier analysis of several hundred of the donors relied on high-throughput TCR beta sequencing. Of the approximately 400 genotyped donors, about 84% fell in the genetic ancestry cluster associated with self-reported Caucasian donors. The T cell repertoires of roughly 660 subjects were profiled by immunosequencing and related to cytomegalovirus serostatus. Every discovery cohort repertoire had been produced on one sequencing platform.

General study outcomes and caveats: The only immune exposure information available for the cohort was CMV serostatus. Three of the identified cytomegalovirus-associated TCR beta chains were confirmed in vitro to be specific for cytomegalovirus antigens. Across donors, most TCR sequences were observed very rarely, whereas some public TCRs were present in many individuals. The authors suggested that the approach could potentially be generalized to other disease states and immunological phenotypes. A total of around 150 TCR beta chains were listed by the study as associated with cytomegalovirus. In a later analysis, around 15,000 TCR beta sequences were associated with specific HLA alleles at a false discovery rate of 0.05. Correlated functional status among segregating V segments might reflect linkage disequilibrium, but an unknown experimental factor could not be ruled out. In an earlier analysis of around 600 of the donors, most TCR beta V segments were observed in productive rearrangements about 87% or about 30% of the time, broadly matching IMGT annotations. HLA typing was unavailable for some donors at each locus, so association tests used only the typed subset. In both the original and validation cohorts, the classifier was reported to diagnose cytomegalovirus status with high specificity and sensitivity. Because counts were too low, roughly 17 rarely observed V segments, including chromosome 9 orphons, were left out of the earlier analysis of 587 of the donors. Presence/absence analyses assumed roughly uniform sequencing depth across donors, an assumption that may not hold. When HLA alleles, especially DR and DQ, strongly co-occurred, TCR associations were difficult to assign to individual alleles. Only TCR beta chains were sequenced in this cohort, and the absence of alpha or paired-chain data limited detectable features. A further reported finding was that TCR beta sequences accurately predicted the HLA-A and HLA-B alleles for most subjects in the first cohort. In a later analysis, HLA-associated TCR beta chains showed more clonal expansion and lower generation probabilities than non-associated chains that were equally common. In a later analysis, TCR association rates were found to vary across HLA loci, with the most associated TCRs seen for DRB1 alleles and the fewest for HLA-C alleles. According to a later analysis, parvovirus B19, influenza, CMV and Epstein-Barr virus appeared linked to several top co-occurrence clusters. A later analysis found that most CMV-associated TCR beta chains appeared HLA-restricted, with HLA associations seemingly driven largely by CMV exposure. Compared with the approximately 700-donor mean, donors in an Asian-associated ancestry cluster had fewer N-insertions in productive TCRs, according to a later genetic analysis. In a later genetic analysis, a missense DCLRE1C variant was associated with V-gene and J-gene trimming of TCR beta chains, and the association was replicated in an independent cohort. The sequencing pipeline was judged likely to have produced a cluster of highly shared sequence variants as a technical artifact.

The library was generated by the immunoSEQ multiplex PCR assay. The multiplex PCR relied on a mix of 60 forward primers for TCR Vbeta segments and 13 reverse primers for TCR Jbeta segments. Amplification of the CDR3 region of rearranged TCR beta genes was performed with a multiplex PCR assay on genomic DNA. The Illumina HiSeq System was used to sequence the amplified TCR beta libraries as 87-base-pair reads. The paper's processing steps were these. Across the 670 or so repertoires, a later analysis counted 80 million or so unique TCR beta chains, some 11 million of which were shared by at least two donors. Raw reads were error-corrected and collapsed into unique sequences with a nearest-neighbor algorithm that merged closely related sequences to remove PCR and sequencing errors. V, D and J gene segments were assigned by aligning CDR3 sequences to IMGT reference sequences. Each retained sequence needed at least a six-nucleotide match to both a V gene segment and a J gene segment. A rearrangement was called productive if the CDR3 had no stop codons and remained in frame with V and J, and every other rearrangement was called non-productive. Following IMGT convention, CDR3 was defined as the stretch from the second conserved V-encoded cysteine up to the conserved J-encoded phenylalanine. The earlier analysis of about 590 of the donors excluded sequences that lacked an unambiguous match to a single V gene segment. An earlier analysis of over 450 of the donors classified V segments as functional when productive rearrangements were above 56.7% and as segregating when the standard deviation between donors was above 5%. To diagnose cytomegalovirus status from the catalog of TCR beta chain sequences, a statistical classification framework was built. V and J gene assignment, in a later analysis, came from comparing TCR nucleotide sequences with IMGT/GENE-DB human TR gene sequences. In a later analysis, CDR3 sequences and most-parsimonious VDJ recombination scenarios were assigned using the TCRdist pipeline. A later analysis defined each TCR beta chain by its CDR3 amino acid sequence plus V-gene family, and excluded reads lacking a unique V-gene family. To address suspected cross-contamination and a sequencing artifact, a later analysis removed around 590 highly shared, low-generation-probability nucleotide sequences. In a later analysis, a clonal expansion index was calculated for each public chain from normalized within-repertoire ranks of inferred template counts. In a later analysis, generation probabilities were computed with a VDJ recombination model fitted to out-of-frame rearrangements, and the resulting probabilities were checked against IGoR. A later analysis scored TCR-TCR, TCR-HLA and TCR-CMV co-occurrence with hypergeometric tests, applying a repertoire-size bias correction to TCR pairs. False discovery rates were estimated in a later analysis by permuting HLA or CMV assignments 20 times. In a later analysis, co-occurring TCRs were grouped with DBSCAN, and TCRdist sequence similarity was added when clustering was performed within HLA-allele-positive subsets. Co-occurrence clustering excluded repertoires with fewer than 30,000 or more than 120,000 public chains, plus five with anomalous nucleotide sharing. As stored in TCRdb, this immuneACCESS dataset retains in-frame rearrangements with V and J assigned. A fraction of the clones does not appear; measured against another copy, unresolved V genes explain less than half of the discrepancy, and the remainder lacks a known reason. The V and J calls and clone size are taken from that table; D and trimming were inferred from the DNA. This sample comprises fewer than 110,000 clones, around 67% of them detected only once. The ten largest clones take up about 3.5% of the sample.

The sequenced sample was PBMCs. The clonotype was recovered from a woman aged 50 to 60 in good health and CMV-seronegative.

CDR3 reads: CASSSSGLMNTGELFF. The nucleotide sequence is given as TGCGCCAGCAGCTCTTCGGGACTAATGAACACCGGGGAGCTGTTTTTT. The rearranged segments are TRBV5-1 and TRBJ2-2; TRBD2 agrees with 7 junctional bases. At the junction V is shortened by 3 bases and J by 1 base; bases outside the gene matches: 6. Measured from the cysteine to the phenylalanine, the CDR3 is 16 residues long. Left in the record is the CDR3 DNA by itself, 48 bases read in frame from the first base. CDR1 SGHRS and CDR2 YFSETQ are derived from the germline V gene.